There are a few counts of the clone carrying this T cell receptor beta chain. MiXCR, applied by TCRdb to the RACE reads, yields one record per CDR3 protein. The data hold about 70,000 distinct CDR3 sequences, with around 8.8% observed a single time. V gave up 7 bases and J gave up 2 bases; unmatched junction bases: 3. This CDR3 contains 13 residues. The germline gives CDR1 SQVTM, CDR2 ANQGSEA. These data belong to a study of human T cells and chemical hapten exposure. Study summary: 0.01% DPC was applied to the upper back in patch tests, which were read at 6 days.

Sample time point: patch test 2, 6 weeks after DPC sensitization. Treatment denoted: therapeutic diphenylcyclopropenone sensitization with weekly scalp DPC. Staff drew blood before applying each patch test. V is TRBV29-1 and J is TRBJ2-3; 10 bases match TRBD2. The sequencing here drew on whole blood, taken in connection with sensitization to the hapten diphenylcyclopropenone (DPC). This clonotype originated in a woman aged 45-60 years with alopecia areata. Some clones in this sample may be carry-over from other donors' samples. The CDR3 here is CSASGGATDTQYF. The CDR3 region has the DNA TGCAGCGCGAGCGGGGGGGCCACAGATACGCAGTATTTT.